The sequence of this TCR beta chain was determined in a study of cytomegalovirus exposure and HLA in healthy donors. Use of 60 Vbeta and 13 Jbeta primers characterized the PCR. TCRdb keeps only in-frame clones here, not all; method: immunoSEQ multiplex PCR. The sample is made up of about 110,000 clones, and the top ten hold 3.5% to 4.5% of it. The sequenced sample consisted of PBMCs. The sequence was obtained from a young man in good health and CMV-seronegative.

CDR3 in DNA: TGCAGCGTTGAAGGAGAAGCCCGGGACAGGGCCCAAGAGACCCAGTACTTC. Translating it yields CSVEGEARDRAQETQYF. The chain employs TRBV29-1 and TRBJ2-5; 9 nucleotides match TRBD1. The CDR3 is 17 amino acids. V shed 1 base, J shed 1 base, and the junction held 10 bases outside the gene matches. The V gene's germline CDR1 is SQVTM and CDR2 ANQGSEA.